This T cell receptor beta chain was found in a study of quantifying T cell responses using KT2 cells. Across the study: Reverse transcription used primers in the TCR alpha and beta constant regions. The second PCR ran as a qPCR until a predetermined fluorescence threshold was reached. Study-wide points: KT2 sequences were detected down to about one KT2 cell per 100,000 PBMC.

A remark on this clonotype: Its antigen is not identified.

An oligo carrying a UMI was ligated to the cDNA 3' end. The first PCR ran about 4 cycles with an equimolar RC1.1 and RC1.2 beta primer mix. TCRdb re-called the UMI-ligation and nested PCR reads with MiXCR, one entry per CDR3 protein. The profile covers about 41,000 distinct CDR3 sequences, with over 15% appearing a single time and roughly two fifths taken by the ten largest. The sequence was collected from a human donor. Material: PBMCs spiked with cells of the T cell clone KT2.

The CDR3 nucleotides read TGCAGCGTTGTCTTTCAGGGGAACCATCAGCCCCAGCATTTT. Residues: CSVVFQGNHQPQHF. The chain uses TRBV29-1 and TRBJ1-5; possible D gene TRBD1, 6 bases. The germline V gene encodes CDR1 SQVTM and CDR2 ANQGSEA. CDR3 length equals 14 residues. Trimming took 4 bases from V and 5 from J, leaving 15 bases between them.